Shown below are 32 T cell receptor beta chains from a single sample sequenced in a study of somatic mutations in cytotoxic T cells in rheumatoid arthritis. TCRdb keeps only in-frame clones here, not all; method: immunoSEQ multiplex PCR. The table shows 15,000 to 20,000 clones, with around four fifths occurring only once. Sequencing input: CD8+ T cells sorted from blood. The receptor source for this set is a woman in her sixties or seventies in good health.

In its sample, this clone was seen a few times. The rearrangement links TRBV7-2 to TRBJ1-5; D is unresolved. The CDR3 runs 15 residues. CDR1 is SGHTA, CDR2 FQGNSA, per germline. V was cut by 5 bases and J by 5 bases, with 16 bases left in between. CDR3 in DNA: TGTGCCAGCAGCGTCGCCCGGGCCCCCGATCAGCCCCAGCATTTT. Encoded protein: CASSVARAPDQPQHF.

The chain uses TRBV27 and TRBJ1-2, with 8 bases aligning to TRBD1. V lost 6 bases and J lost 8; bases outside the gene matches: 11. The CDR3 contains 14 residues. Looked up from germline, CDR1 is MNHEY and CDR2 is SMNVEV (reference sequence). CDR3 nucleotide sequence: TGTGCCAGCAGGATACAGGGGGGGGCAGTGGGCTACACCTTC. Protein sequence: CASRIQGGAVGYTF.

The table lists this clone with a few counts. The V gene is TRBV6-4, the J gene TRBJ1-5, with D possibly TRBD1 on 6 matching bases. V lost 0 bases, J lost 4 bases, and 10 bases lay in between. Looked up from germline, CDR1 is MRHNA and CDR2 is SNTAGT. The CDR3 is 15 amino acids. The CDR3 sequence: CASSDSGQGNQPQHF. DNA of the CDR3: TGTGCCAGCAGTGACTCAGGGCAGGGGAATCAGCCCCAGCATTTT.

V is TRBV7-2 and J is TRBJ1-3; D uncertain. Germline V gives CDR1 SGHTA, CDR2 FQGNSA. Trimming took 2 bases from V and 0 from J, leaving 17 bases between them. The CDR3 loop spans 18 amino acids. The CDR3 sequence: CASSLLATDFSSGNTIYF. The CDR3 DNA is TGTGCCAGCAGCTTACTGGCCACAGACTTCTCCTCTGGAAACACCATATATTTT. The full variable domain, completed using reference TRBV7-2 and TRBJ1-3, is GAGVSQSPSNKVTEKGKDVELRCDPISGHTALYWYRQSLGQGLEFLIYFQGNSAPDKSGLPSDRFSAERTGGSVSTLTIQRTQQEDSAVYLCASSLLATDFSSGNTIYFGEGSWLTVV.

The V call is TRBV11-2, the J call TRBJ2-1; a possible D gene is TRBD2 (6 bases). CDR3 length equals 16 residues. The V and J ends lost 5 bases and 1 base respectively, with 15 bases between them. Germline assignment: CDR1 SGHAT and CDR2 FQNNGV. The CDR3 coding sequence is TGTGCCAGCAGCCCCGCGGGACTTGGGTCCTACAATGAGCAGTTCTTC. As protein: CASSPAGLGSYNEQFF.

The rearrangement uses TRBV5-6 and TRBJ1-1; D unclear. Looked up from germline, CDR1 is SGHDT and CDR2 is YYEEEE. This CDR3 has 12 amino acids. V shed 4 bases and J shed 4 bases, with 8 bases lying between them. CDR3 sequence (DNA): TGTGCCAGCAGCCCCGGGATCACTGAAGCTTTCTTT. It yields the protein CASSPGITEAFF.

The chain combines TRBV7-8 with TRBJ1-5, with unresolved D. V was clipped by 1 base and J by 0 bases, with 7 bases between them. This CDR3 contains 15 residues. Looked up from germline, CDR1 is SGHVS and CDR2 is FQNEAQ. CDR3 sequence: CASSLVGDSNQPQHF. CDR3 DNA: TGTGCCAGCAGCTTAGTCGGGGATAGCAATCAGCCCCAGCATTTT.

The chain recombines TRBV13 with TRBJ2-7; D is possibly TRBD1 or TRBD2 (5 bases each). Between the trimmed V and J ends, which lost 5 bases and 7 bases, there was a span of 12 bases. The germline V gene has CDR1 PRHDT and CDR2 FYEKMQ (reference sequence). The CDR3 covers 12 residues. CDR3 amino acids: CASSTGPGEQYF. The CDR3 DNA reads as TGTGCCAGCAGCACGGGACCGGGTGAGCAGTACTTC.

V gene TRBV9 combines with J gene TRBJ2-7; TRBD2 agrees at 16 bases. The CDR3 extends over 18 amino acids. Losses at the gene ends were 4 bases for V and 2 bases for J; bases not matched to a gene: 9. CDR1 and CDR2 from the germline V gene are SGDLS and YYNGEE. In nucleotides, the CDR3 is TGTGCCAGCAGCCCTCGGGGACTAGCGGGGGGGCCTCCCTACGAGCAGTACTTC. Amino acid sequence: CASSPRGLAGGPPYEQYF.

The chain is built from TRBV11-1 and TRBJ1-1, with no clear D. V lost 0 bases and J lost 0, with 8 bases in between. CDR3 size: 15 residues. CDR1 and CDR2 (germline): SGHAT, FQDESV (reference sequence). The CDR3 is CASSLARGLNTEAFF. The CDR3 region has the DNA TGTGCCAGCAGCTTAGCCCGCGGATTGAACACTGAAGCTTTCTTT.

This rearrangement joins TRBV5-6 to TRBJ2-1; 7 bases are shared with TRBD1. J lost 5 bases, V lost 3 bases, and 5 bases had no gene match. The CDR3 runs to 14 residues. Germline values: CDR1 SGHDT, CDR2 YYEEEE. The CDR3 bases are TGTGCCAGCAGCTCGGGGACAGCCCACAATGAGCAGTTCTTC. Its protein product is CASSSGTAHNEQFF. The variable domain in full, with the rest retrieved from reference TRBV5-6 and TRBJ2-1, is DAGVTQSPTHLIKTRGQQVTLRCSPKSGHDTVSWYQQALGQGPQFIFQYYEEEERQRGNFPDRFSGHQFPNYSSELNVNALLLGDSALYLCASSSGTAHNEQFFGPGTRLTVL.

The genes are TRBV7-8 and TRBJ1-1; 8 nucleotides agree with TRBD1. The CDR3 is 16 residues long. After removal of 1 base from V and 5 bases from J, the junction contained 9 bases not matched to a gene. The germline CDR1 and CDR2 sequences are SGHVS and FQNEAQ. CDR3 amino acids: CASSLGTGGVGTEAFF. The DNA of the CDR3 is TGTGCCAGCAGCTTAGGAACAGGGGGTGTGGGGACTGAAGCTTTCTTT.

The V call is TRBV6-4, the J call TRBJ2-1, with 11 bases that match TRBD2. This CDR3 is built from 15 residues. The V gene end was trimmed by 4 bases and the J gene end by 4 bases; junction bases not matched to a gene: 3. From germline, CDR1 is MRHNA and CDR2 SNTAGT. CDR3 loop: CASSAGLADYNEQFF. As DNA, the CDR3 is TGTGCCAGCAGTGCGGGACTAGCGGATTACAATGAGCAGTTCTTC.

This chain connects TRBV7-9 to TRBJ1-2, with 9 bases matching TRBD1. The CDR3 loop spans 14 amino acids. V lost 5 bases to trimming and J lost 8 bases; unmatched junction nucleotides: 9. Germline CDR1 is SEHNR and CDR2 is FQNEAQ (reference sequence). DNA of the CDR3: TGTGCCAGCAGCCCCGCAGGACAGGGGAAAGGCTACACCTTC. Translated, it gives CASSPAGQGKGYTF.

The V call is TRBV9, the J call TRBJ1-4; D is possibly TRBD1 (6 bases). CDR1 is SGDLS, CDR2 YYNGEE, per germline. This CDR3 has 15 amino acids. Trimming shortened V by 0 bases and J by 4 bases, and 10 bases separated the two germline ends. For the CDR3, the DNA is TGTGCCAGCAGCGTAGAGGGGGGAGATAATGAAAAACTGTTTTTT. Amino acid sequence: CASSVEGGDNEKLFF.

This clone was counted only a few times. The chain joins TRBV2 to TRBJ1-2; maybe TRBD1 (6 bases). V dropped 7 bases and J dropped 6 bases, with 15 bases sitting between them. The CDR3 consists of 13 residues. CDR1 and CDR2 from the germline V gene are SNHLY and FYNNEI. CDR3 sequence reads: CASTPEQGDGYTF. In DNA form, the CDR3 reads TGTGCCAGCACGCCAGAACAGGGAGATGGCTACACCTTC.

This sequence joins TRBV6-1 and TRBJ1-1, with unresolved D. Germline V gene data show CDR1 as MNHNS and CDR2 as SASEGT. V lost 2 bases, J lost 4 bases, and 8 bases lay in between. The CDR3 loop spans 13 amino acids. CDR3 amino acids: CASSEFRATEAFF. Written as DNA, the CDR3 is TGTGCCAGCAGTGAATTTCGCGCCACTGAAGCTTTCTTT.

The CDR3 here is CASRPTSVLGSEQYF. The CDR3 nucleotides read TGTGCCAGCAGACCAACTAGCGTTTTAGGGTCCGAGCAGTACTTC. The rearrangement uses TRBV7-9 and TRBJ2-7; 7 nucleotides agree with TRBD2. V gave up 6 bases and J gave up 6 bases; unmatched junction bases: 14. This CDR3 has 15 amino acids. Germline values: CDR1 SEHNR, CDR2 FQNEAQ (reference sequence).

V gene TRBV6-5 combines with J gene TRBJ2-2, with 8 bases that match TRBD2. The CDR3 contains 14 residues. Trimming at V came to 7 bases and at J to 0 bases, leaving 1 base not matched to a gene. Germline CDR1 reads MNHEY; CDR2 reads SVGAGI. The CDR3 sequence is CASTGGTNTGELFF. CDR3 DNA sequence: TGTGCCAGCACGGGGGGGACGAACACCGGGGAGCTGTTTTTT.

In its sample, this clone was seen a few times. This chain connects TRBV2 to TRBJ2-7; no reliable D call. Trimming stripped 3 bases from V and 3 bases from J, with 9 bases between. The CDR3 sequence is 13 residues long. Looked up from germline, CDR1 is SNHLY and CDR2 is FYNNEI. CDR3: CASSEGTHYEQYF. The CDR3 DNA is TGTGCCAGCAGTGAGGGTACTCACTACGAGCAGTACTTC.

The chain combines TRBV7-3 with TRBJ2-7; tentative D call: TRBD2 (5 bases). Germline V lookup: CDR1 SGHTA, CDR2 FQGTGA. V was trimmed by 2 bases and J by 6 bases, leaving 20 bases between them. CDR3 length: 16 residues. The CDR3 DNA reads TGTGCCAGCAGCTTACTACTGGCGGGTCGGTCGTGCGAGCAGTACTTC. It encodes CASSLLLAGRSCEQYF.

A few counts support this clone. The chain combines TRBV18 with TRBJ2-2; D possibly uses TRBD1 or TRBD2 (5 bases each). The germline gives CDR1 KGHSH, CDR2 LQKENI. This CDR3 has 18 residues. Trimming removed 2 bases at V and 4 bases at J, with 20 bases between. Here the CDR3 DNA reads TGTGCCAGCTCACCAACGGGGACGCGCCCCCCGGGCACCGGGGAGCTGTTTTTT. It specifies CASSPTGTRPPGTGELFF. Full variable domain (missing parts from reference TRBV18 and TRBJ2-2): NAGVMQNPRHLVRRRGQEARLRCSPMKGHSHVYWYRQLPEEGLKFMVYLQKENIIDESGMPKERFSAEFPKEGPSILRIQQVVRGDSAAYFCASSPTGTRPPGTGELFFGEGSRLTVL.

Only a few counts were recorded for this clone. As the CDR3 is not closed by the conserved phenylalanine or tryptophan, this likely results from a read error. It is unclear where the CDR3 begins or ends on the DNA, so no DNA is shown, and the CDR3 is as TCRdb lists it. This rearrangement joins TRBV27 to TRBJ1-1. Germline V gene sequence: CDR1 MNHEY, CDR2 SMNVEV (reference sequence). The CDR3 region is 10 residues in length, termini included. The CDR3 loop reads CASSFYDPVS.

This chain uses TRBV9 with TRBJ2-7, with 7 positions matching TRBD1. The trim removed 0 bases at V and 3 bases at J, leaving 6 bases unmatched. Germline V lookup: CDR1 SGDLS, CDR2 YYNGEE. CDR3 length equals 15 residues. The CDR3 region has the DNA TGTGCCAGCAGCGTAGAAGGGACAGAAAGCTACGAGCAGTACTTC. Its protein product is CASSVEGTESYEQYF.

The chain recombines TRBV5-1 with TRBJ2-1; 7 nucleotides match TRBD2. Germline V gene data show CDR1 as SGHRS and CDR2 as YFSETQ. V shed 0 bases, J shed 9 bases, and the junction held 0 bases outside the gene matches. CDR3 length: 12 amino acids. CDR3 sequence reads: CASSLERGEQFF. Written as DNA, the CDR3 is TGCGCCAGCAGCTTGGAGCGGGGTGAGCAGTTCTTC.

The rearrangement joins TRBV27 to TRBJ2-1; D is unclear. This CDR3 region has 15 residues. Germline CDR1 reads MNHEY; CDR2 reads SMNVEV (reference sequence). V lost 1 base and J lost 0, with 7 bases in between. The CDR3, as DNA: TGTGCCAGCAGTTTATTACCGCTCTCCTACAATGAGCAGTTCTTC. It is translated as CASSLLPLSYNEQFF.

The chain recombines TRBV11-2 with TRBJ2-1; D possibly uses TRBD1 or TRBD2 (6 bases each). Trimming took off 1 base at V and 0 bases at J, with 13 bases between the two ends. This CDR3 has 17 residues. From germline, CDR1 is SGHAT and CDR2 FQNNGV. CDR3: CASSLVPWGASYNEQFF. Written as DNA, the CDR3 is TGTGCCAGCAGCTTAGTTCCGTGGGGGGCCTCCTACAATGAGCAGTTCTTC.

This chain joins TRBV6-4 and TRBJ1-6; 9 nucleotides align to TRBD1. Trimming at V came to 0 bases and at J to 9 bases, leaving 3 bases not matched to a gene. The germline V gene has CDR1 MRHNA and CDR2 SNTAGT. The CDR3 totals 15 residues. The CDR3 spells CASSDSGQGGSPLHF. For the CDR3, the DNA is TGTGCCAGCAGTGACTCGGGACAGGGAGGTTCACCCCTCCACTTT.

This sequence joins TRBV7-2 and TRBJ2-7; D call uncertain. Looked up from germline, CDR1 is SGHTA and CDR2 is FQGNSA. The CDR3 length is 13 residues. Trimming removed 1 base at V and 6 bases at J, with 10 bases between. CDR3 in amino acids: CASSLGSWVEQYF. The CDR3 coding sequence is TGTGCCAGCAGCTTAGGGAGCTGGGTCGAGCAGTACTTC. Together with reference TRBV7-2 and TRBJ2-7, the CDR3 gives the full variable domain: GAGVSQSPSNKVTEKGKDVELRCDPISGHTALYWYRQSLGQGLEFLIYFQGNSAPDKSGLPSDRFSAERTGGSVSTLTIQRTQQEDSAVYLCASSLGSWVEQYFGPGTRLTVT.

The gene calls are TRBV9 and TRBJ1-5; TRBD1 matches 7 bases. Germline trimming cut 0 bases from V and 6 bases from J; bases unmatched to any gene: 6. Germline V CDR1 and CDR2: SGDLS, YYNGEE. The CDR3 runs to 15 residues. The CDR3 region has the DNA TGTGCCAGCAGCGTAGGGAAGGGGGCTGGTCAGCCCCAGCATTTT. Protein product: CASSVGKGAGQPQHF.

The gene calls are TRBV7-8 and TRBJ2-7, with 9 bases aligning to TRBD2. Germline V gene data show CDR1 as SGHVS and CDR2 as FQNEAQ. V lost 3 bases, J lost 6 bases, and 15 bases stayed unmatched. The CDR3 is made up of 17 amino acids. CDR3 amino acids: CASSLGTGGGARGEQYF. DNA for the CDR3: TGTGCCAGCAGCTTGGGGACGGGCGGGGGGGCCCGAGGCGAGCAGTACTTC.

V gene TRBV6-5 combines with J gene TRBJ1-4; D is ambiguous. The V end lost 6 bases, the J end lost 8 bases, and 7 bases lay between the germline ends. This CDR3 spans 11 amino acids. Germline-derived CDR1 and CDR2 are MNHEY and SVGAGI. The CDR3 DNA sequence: TGTGCCAGCAGGTTCCAGGAAAAACTGTTTTTT. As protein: CASRFQEKLFF.